This TCR beta chain was documented in a study of T cells in localized non-small cell lung cancer. Study results and caveats: In adjacent lung, a median around 52 of the top 100 tumor clones were found.

TCRdb keeps only in-frame clones here, not all; method: immunoSEQ multiplex PCR. Counted here are approximately 72,000 clones, just under 85% occurring once; the ten biggest clones make up approximately 15%. With regard to this clone: Antigen: not known.

The receptor comes from a female donor older than 55 with stage I lung adenocarcinoma. The material sequenced was peripheral blood, taken before any cancer treatment.

The CDR3 DNA follows: TGTGCCAGCTCGACTACAGGGGGCCATTCCTCTGGAAACACCATATATTTT. Amino acids: CASSTTGGHSSGNTIYF. The chain uses TRBV18 and TRBJ1-3, with TRBD1 matching over 9 bases. The ends lost 6 bases at V and 0 bases at J; junction bases unmatched: 9. In germline, CDR1 is KGHSH, CDR2 LQKENI. The CDR3 has 17 residues.